Below, 23 T cell receptor beta chains from the same sample are listed, as sequenced in a study of control samples from healthy donors and cancer patients. The assay was immunoSEQ multiplex PCR, and TCRdb's table has in-frame clones only and misses some. Of 200,000 or so clones listed, around 94% are singletons. The sequenced material came from blood. The receptor set was obtained from a man in his fifties in good health.

Of note for this clone: A read error may account for a junction end that differs from germline. The genes are TRBV12-3 or TRBV12-4 and TRBJ2-7; 11 bases are shared with TRBD2. This CDR3 is built from 13 residues. CDR3 DNA: TGTGCCAGCAGTCTAGCGGGGGGAAACGAGCAGTACTTC. This translates into CASSLAGGNEQYF.

The chain has TRBV19 and TRBJ2-1; TRBD1 agrees at 9 bases. The J segment lost 9 bases and the V segment lost 6 bases, leaving 15 bases of the junction unmatched. CDR1 and CDR2 (germline): LNHDA, SQIVND (reference sequence). The CDR3 loop spans 16 amino acids. The CDR3 region is CASSGETGQGYVEQFF. The DNA of the CDR3 is TGTGCCAGTAGCGGGGAGACGGGACAGGGTTACGTTGAGCAGTTCTTC.

This chain joins TRBV18 and TRBJ1-1; 7 nucleotides agree with TRBD1. This CDR3 comprises 15 residues. V was pared by 6 bases and J by 6 bases, with 13 bases of the junction left unmatched. Germline assignment: CDR1 KGHSH and CDR2 LQKENI. The CDR3 region has the DNA TGTGCCAGCTCCCCCGGACAGGCGGACAGTGCTGAAGCTTTCTTT. Amino acids: CASSPGQADSAEAFF.

The chain has TRBV27 and TRBJ2-7; D is ambiguous. This CDR3 has 14 amino acids. Looked up from germline, CDR1 is MNHEY and CDR2 is SMNVEV (reference sequence). Deletions cut 8 bases from V and 0 bases from J, with 14 bases between. The CDR3 sequence: CASAPGLSSYEQYV. The CDR3 DNA reads as TGTGCCAGCGCCCCGGGCCTAAGCTCCTACGAGCAGTACGTC.

The chain is built from TRBV6-1 and TRBJ2-7; D call uncertain. The V end lost 2 bases, the J end lost 3 bases, and 5 bases lay between the germline ends. From germline, CDR1 is MNHNS and CDR2 SASEGT. The CDR3 has 12 amino acids. The CDR3 loop is CASSEQSYEQYV. As DNA, the CDR3 is TGTGCCAGCAGTGAACAGAGCTACGAGCAGTACGTC.

The chain is built from TRBV4-1 and TRBJ1-5; TRBD1 agrees at 11 bases. The CDR3 covers 17 residues. Germline V gene lookup returns CDR1 MGHRA and CDR2 YSYEKL. V dropped 3 bases and J dropped 2; count of bases not matched to a gene: 6. CDR3 nucleotides: TGCGCCAGCAGCCAGCCGGACAGGGGGCCAGGCAATCAGCCCCAGCATTTT. Protein product: CASSQPDRGPGNQPQHF.

The table lists this clone with a count of one. The rearrangement joins TRBV5-6 to TRBJ1-1; D is undetermined. This CDR3 comprises 13 residues. Deletions cut 0 bases from V and 0 bases from J, with 3 bases between. Germline assignment: CDR1 SGHDT and CDR2 YYEEEE. Here the CDR3 DNA reads TGTGCCAGCAGCTTGGAAGTGAACACTGAAGCTTTCTTT. Translating gives CASSLEVNTEAFF.

This clone was recorded once. The rearrangement links TRBV27 to TRBJ2-2, with D perhaps TRBD1 (6 bases). The CDR3 is 14 amino acids. Between the trimmed V and J ends, which lost 8 bases and 3 bases, there was a span of 13 bases. Germline V gives CDR1 MNHEY, CDR2 SMNVEV (reference sequence). The CDR3 DNA sequence: TGTGCCAGCGCCCTGGACAGATACACCGGGGAGCTGTTTTTT. This translates into CASALDRYTGELFF.

The chain recombines TRBV28 with TRBJ2-4; D may correspond to TRBD1 or TRBD2 (5 bases each). The V and J ends lost 5 bases and 8 bases respectively, with 19 bases between them. The CDR3 totals 15 residues. CDR1 and CDR2 (germline): MDHEN, SYDVKM. The CDR3 loop is CASSPPGTVAHIQYF. The CDR3 nucleotides are TGTGCCAGCAGTCCCCCCGGGACCGTGGCGCACATTCAGTACTTC.

This chain uses TRBV6-5 with TRBJ1-5; D is unclear. Germline V CDR1 and CDR2: MNHEY, SVGAGI. This CDR3 comprises 14 residues. The ends were cut back, 7 bases at V and 0 bases at J, with 10 bases in the middle. CDR3 in amino acids: CASKPVNSNQPQHF. DNA of the CDR3: TGTGCCAGCAAACCGGTGAATAGCAATCAGCCCCAGCATTTT.

V and J are TRBV7-8 and TRBJ1-3, with a weak D call TRBD1 (6 bases). V was pared by 5 bases and J by 4 bases, with 12 bases between. Germline values: CDR1 SGHVS, CDR2 FQNEAQ. The CDR3 loop spans 14 amino acids. The CDR3 loop reads CASSGRGVGNTIYF. CDR3 DNA: TGTGCCAGCAGCGGAAGGGGGGTGGGAAACACCATATATTTT.

The rearrangement links TRBV7-2 to TRBJ2-2; D is ambiguous. CDR3 size: 14 residues. Germline CDR1 reads SGHTA; CDR2 reads FQGNSA. V lost 1 base and J 8 bases, leaving 11 bases between the germline ends. The CDR3 DNA follows: TGTGCCAGCAGCTTAGGGACCCTCTCTGGGGAGCTGTTTTTT. This translates into CASSLGTLSGELFF.

The chain joins TRBV28 to TRBJ1-4; D remains ambiguous. The CDR3 runs 15 residues. Trimming stripped 6 bases from V and 1 base from J, with 12 bases between. CDR1 and CDR2 from the germline V gene are MDHEN and SYDVKM. CDR3 protein: CASSPVGRTNEKLFF. CDR3 sequence (DNA): TGTGCCAGCAGCCCTGTCGGGAGAACTAATGAAAAACTGTTTTTT.

This rearrangement joins TRBV7-2 to TRBJ2-6; tentatively, D is TRBD1 (5 bases). Germline assignment: CDR1 SGHTA and CDR2 FQGNSA. The CDR3 totals 17 residues. Trimming removed 0 bases at V and 0 bases at J, with 9 bases between. CDR3 coding DNA: TGTGCCAGCAGCTTAGCAGGGGTCGTCTCTGGGGCCAACGTCCTGACTTTC. Its protein is CASSLAGVVSGANVLTF.

The chain carries TRBV7-9 and TRBJ1-2; D is unresolved. The V gene lost 4 bases and the J gene lost 4 bases, with 16 bases spanning the gap. Germline V gene data show CDR1 as SEHNR and CDR2 as FQNEAQ (reference sequence). This CDR3 has 15 residues. The CDR3 spells CASSSNGVYSYGYTF. CDR3 DNA: TGTGCCAGCAGCTCAAATGGAGTGTATAGCTATGGCTACACCTTC.

V is TRBV4-3 and J is TRBJ1-1; D is unclear. V was cut by 2 bases and J by 3 bases, with 7 bases left in between. CDR3 length: 13 residues. Germline-derived CDR1 and CDR2 are LGHNA and YSLEER. CDR3 sequence: CASSQHRDTEAFF. The CDR3 DNA reads TGCGCCAGCAGCCAACACCGGGACACTGAAGCTTTCTTT.

The count of this clone is one. The chain couples TRBV7-6 to TRBJ2-1; possibly TRBD1 or TRBD2 for D (5 bases each). Per the germline V gene, CDR1 is SGHVS and CDR2 is FNYEAQ. Trimming stripped 6 bases from V and 6 bases from J, with 24 bases between. This CDR3 has 17 residues. CDR3 region: CASRLTRGQGRGNEQFF. As DNA, the CDR3 is TGTGCCAGCAGGTTAACTAGGGGCCAGGGAAGAGGCAATGAGCAGTTCTTC. The full variable domain, with the rest looked up from reference TRBV7-6 and TRBJ2-1, is GAGVSQSPRYKVTKRGQDVALRCDPISGHVSLYWYRQALGQGPEFLTYFNYEAQQDKSGLPNDRFSAERPEGSISTLTIQRTEQRDSAMYRCASRLTRGQGRGNEQFFGPGTRLTVL.

The J gene is TRBJ2-7, the V gene TRBV5-6; D possibly corresponds to TRBD1 (5 bases). The CDR3 totals 14 residues. Per the germline V gene, CDR1 is SGHDT and CDR2 is YYEEEE. V lost 2 bases, J lost 0 bases, and 9 bases lay in between. DNA for the CDR3: TGTGCCAGCAGCTTCGACAGAATCTCCTACGAGCAGTACTTC. It codes for CASSFDRISYEQYF.

V and J are TRBV29-1 and TRBJ1-2; D is possibly TRBD1 (5 bases). The CDR3 totals 14 residues. V lost 4 bases and J lost 3, with 15 bases in between. CDR1 is SQVTM and CDR2 is ANQGSEA in the germline V gene. The CDR3 coding sequence is TGCAGCGTTGTGAGTGAGAGGGGAGACTATGGCTACACCTTC. Encoded protein: CSVVSERGDYGYTF.

This rearrangement joins TRBV2 to TRBJ2-7; weak D call: TRBD1 (5 bases). There are 16 residues in the CDR3. CDR1 is SNHLY and CDR2 is FYNNEI in the germline V gene. Trimming cost V 6 bases and J 0 bases, with 18 bases left between them. The CDR3 sequence is CASSLGPAAISYEQYF. The CDR3 region has the DNA TGTGCCAGCAGCCTGGGGCCGGCAGCAATCTCCTACGAGCAGTACTTC.

CDR3 loop: CAWGLLWGSDTQYF. CDR3 DNA sequence: TGTGCCTGGGGCCTCCTGTGGGGCTCAGATACGCAGTATTTT. V usage is TRBV30 and J usage is TRBJ2-3; TRBD1 might be the D (5 bases). Germline lookup yields CDR1 GTSNPN and CDR2 SVGIG (reference sequence). Trimming cost V 5 bases and J 4 bases, with 16 bases left between them. The CDR3 contains 14 residues.

The CDR3 protein is CASSVPGSGYTF. The CDR3 DNA is TGTGCCAGCAGTGTCCCAGGGTCTGGCTACACCTTC. V usage is TRBV25-1 and J usage is TRBJ1-2; the D gene is possibly TRBD1 (5 bases). The CDR3 length is 12 residues. Trimming removed 4 bases from V and 7 bases from J, with 10 bases in between. CDR1 MGHDK and CDR2 SYGVNS come from the germline V gene.

This chain uses TRBV27 with TRBJ1-4; a possible D gene is TRBD1 (6 bases). Trimming removed 4 bases from V and 6 bases from J, with 27 bases in between. Per germline, CDR1 MNHEY and CDR2 SMNVEV (reference sequence). The CDR3 contains 19 residues. CDR3 sequence: CASSSKYRDTLRWDEKLFF. The CDR3 DNA reads as TGTGCCAGCAGTTCCAAATACCGGGACACCCTACGTTGGGATGAAAAACTGTTTTTT.